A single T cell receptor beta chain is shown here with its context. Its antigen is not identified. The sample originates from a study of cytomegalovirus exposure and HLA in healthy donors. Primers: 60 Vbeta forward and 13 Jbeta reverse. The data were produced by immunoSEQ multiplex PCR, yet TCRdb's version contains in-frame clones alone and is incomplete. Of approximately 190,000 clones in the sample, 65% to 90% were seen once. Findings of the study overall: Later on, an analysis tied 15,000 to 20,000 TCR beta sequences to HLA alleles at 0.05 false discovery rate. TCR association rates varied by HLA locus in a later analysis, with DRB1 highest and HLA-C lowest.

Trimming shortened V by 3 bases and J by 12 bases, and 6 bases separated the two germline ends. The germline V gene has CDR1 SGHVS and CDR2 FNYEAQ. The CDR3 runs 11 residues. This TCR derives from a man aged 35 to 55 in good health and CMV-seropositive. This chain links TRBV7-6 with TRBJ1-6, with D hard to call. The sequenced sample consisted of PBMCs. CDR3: CASSFRGPLHF. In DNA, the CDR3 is TGTGCCAGCAGCTTCCGGGGACCCCTCCACTTT.